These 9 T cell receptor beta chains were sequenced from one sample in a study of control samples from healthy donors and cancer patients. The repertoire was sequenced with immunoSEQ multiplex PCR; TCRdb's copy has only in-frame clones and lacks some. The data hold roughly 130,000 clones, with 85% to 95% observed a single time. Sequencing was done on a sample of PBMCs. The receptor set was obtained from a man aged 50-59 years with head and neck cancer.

The CDR3 DNA is TGTGCCAGCAAGGGGGGAATTTTGAGCAATGAGCAGTTCTTC. This translates into CASKGGILSNEQFF. The chain links TRBV7-3 to TRBJ2-1; possibly TRBD1 or TRBD2 for D (6 bases each). Germline CDR1 and CDR2: SGHTA and FQGTGA. Trimming shortened V by 7 bases and J by 6 bases, and 16 bases separated the two germline ends. CDR3 length: 14 amino acids.

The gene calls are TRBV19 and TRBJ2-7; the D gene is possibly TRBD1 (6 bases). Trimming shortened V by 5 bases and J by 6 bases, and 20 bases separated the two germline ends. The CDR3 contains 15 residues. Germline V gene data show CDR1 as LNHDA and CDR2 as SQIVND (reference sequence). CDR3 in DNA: TGTGCCAGTAGTCTTCAAATCGGGACAAGAGGCGAGCAGTACTTC. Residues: CASSLQIGTRGEQYF.

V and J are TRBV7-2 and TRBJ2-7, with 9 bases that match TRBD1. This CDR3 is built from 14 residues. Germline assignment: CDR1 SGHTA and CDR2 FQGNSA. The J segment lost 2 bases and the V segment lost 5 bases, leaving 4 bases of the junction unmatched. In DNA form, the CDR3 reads TGTGCCAGCAGCCAGGACAGGGGCGCCTACGAGCAGTACTTC. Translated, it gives CASSQDRGAYEQYF.

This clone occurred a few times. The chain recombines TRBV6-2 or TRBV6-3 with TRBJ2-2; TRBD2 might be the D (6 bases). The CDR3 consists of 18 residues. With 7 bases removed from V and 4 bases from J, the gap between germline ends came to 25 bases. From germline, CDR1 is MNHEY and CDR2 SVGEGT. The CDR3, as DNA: TGTGCCAGCACCCCAGTCGGGAGCCCTAATGTAGTCACCGGGGAGCTGTTTTTT. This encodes CASTPVGSPNVVTGELFF.

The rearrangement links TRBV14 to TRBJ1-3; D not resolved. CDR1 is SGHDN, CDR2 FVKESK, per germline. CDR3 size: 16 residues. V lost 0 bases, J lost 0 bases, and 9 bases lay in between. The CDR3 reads CASSQDPQVSGNTIYF. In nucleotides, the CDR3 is TGTGCCAGCAGCCAAGATCCGCAGGTCTCTGGAAACACCATATATTTT.

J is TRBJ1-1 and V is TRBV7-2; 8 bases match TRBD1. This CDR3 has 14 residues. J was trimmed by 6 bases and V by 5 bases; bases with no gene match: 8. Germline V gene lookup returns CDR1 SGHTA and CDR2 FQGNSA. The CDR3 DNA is TGTGCCAGCAGCCCGGACAGGGTTCAATCTGAAGCTTTCTTT. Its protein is CASSPDRVQSEAFF.

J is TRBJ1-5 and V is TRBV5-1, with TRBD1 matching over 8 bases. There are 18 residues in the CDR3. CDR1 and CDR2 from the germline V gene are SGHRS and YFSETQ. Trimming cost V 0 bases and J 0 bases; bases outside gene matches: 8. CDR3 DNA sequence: TGCGCCAGCAGCTTGGTTCCTAGGACAGGGAATAGCAATCAGCCCCAGCATTTT. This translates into CASSLVPRTGNSNQPQHF.

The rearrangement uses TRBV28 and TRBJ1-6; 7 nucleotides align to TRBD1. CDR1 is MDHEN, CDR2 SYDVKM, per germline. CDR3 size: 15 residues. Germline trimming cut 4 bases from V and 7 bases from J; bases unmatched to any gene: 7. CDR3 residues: CASSSQGWENSPLHF. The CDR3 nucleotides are TGTGCCAGCAGTTCACAGGGGTGGGAAAATTCACCCCTCCACTTT.

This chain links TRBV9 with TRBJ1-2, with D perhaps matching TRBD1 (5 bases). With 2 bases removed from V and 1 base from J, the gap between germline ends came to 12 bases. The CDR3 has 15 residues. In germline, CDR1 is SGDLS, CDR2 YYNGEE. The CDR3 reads CASSVWGGSNYGYTF. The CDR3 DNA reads TGTGCCAGCAGCGTTTGGGGGGGTAGTAACTATGGCTACACCTTC.